This record covers a single TCR beta chain. Its antigen is currently unknown. This sample is drawn from a study of cytomegalovirus exposure and HLA in healthy donors. About the study: An earlier analysis identified 110 million or so unique TCR beta sequences in about 200 million T cells.

The PCR used 60 Vbeta and 13 Jbeta primers. Authors' analysis steps: Later reanalysis found around 84 million unique TCR beta chains, some 10 million of them shared. Generated by immunoSEQ multiplex PCR, the TCRdb table keeps only in-frame clones and is missing some. V and J calls and clone size follow that table, whereas D and trimming were derived from the DNA. Counted here are roughly 140,000 clones, 82% occurring once; the ten biggest clones make up 5% to 7.5%. CDR1 and CDR2 from the germline V gene are MNHNS and SASEGT. V shed 7 bases and J shed 1 base, with 10 bases lying between them. The CDR3 has 13 amino acids. The study's findings and limits: A later look showed TCR association rates differing by HLA locus, highest for DRB1 and lowest for HLA-C.

The sequence came from a woman in her forties or fifties in good health and CMV-seropositive. The rearrangement links TRBV6-1 to TRBJ1-1; the D is unclear. The sequencing sample was made of PBMCs. The CDR3 loop is CASKLNTNTEAFF. The CDR3 region has the DNA TGTGCCAGCAAATTAAACACGAACACTGAAGCTTTCTTT.